This T cell receptor (beta chain) was captured by sequencing in a study of response to subunit inactivated influenza vaccine. Study findings and constraints: It was suggested by the authors that few new T cells are recruited by each seasonal influenza vaccination.

For this clonotype: Antigen: not known.

Using its own MiXCR run on the RT-PCR reads, TCRdb lists one record per CDR3 protein. The sample consists of around 790,000 distinct CDR3 sequences, 20% to 25% of them appearing once. V was shortened by 0 bases and J by 8 bases, with 14 bases between the two germline ends. The CDR3 consists of 15 residues. The germline gives CDR1 MDHEN, CDR2 SYDVKM. Sequencing was performed on PBMCs from blood, taken about 5 days after vaccination. The chain recombines TRBV28 with TRBJ1-3; D gene uncertain. This receptor was taken from a man aged 50-60 years who received an inactivated influenza vaccine. The chain's CDR3 is CASSLWSGTRDTIYF. The DNA for the CDR3 is TGTGCCAGCAGTTTATGGTCAGGTACTAGAGACACCATATATTTT.